The clone carrying this T cell receptor (beta chain) was observed a single time. The naive CD8 population came from CD45RO-negative cells selected for CCR7, without terminally differentiated effector memory CD45RA+ cells. Germline values: CDR1 MNHEY, CDR2 SMNVEV (reference sequence). The CDR3 is made up of 14 amino acids. Trimming removed 8 bases from V and 7 bases from J; junction bases left unmatched: 12. TCRdb's table, derived via immunoSEQ multiplex PCR, lists solely in-frame clones and lacks some. The table includes about 1.9 million clones, 80% to 95% detected once. This sample stems from a study of shared clonotypes between healthy human individuals.

Sequencing input: naive CD8+ T cells from PBMCs. The chain recombines TRBV27 with TRBJ2-3, with TRBD1 matching over 7 bases. This clonotype was sampled from a man aged 18 to 35 in good health. Some clones in this sample may be carry-over from other donors' samples. This CDR3 reads CASGSRGPMNTQYF. The CDR3 DNA reads as TGTGCCAGCGGTTCAAGGGGGCCCATGAATACGCAGTATTTT.